Shown below are 4 T cell receptor beta chains from a single sample sequenced in a study of cytomegalovirus exposure and HLA in healthy donors. PCR employed 60 Vbeta and 13 Jbeta primers. Data came from immunoSEQ multiplex PCR; TCRdb stores just in-frame clones and leaves some out. The table shows roughly 160,000 clones, with 81% occurring only once. The sample taken for sequencing was PBMCs. All receptors derive from a woman aged 50 to 60 in good health and CMV-seronegative.

The chain is built from TRBV11-2 and TRBJ1-2, with 7 bases identical to TRBD1. Trimming cost V 0 bases and J 2 bases; bases outside gene matches: 6. The CDR3 is made up of 16 amino acids. Germline CDR1 reads SGHAT; CDR2 reads FQNNGV. The CDR3 reads CASSLDPGQTNYGYTF. The DNA for the CDR3 is TGTGCCAGCAGCTTAGATCCGGGACAGACGAACTATGGCTACACCTTC.

Only a few counts were recorded for this clone. V is TRBV4-3 and J is TRBJ2-3; TRBD1 matches at 7 bases. The CDR3 loop spans 15 amino acids. Trimming at V came to 2 bases and at J to 5 bases, leaving 7 bases not matched to a gene. In germline, CDR1 is LGHNA, CDR2 YSLEER. DNA of the CDR3: TGCGCCAGCAGCCAAAACACAGGGGTGGGAGATACGCAGTATTTT. Amino acids: CASSQNTGVGDTQYF.

The chain uses TRBV7-8 and TRBJ1-2, with D possibly matching TRBD1 (6 bases). This CDR3 is built from 15 residues. V dropped 7 bases and J dropped 0 bases, with 15 bases sitting between them. Germline-derived CDR1 and CDR2 are SGHVS and FQNEAQ. The CDR3 nucleotides read TGTGCCAGCAAAACCATTACAGGGACTAACTATGGCTACACCTTC. Its translation is CASKTITGTNYGYTF.

The V call is TRBV5-1, the J call TRBJ2-7, with TRBD1 matching 8 bases. The CDR3 has 16 amino acids. Germline values: CDR1 SGHRS, CDR2 YFSETQ. The V segment lost 1 base and the J segment 4 bases; nucleotides outside the gene matches: 10. CDR3 loop: CASSLNSDRGKYEQYF. The CDR3 DNA sequence: TGCGCCAGCAGCTTGAACTCCGACAGGGGAAAGTACGAGCAGTACTTC.